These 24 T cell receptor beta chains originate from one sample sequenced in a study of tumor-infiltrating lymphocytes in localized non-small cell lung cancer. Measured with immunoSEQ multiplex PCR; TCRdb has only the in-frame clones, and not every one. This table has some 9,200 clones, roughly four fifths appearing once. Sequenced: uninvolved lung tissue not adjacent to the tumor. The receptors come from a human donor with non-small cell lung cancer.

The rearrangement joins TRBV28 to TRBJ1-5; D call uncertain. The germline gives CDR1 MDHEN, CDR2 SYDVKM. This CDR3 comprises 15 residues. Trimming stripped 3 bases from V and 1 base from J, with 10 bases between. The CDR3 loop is CASSFDANSNQPQHF. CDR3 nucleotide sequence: TGTGCCAGCAGTTTCGATGCAAACAGCAATCAGCCCCAGCATTTT. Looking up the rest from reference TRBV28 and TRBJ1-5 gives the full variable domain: DVKVTQSSRYLVKRTGEKVFLECVQDMDHENMFWYRQDPGLGLRLIYFSYDVKMKEKGDIPEGYSVSREKKERFSLILESASTNQTSMYLCASSFDANSNQPQHFGDGTRLSIL.

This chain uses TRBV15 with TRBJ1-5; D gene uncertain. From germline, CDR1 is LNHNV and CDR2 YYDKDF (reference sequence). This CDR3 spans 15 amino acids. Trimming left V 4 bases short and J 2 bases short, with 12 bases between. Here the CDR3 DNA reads TGTGCCACCAGCACCGATCCACGACGCAATCAGCCCCAGCATTTT. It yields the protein CATSTDPRRNQPQHF. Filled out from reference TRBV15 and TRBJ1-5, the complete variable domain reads DAMVIQNPRYQVTQFGKPVTLSCSQTLNHNVMYWYQQKSSQAPKLLFHYYDKDFNNEADTPDNFQSRRPNTSFCFLDIRSPGLGDTAMYLCATSTDPRRNQPQHFGDGTRLSIL.

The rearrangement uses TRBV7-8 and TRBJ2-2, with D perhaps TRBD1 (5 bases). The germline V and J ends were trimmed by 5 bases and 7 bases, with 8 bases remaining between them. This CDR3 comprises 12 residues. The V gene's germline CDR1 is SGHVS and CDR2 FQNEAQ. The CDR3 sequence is CASSIQGGELFF. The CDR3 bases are TGTGCCAGCAGCATCCAGGGCGGGGAGCTGTTTTTT.

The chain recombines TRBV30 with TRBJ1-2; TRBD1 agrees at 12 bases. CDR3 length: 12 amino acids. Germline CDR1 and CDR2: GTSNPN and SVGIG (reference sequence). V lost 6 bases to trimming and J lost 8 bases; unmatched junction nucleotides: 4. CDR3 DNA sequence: TGTGCCTGCTTCGGGACAGGGGGCGGCTACACCTTC. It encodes CACFGTGGGYTF.

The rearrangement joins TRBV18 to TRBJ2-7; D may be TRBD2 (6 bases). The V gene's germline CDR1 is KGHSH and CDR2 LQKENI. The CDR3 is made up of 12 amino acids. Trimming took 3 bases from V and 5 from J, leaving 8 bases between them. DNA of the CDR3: TGTGCCAGCTCACCGTGGGGGGACGAGCAGTACTTC. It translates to CASSPWGDEQYF. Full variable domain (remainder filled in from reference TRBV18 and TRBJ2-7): NAGVMQNPRHLVRRRGQEARLRCSPMKGHSHVYWYRQLPEEGLKFMVYLQKENIIDESGMPKERFSAEFPKEGPSILRIQQVVRGDSAAYFCASSPWGDEQYFGPGTRLTVT.

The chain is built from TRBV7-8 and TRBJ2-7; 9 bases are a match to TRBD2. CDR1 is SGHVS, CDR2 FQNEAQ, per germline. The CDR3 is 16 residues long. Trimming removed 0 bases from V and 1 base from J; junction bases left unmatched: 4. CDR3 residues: CASSLAHSGGSYEQYF. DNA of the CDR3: TGTGCCAGCAGCTTAGCGCACAGCGGGGGGTCCTACGAGCAGTACTTC. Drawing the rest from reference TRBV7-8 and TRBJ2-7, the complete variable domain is GAGVSQSPRYKVAKRGQDVALRCDPISGHVSLFWYQQALGQGPEFLTYFQNEAQLDKSGLPSDRFFAERPEGSVSTLKIQRTQQEDSAVYLCASSLAHSGGSYEQYFGPGTRLTVT.

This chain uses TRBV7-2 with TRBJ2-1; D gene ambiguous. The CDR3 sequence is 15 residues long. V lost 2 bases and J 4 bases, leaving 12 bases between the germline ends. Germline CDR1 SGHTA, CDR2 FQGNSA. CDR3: CASSLPPYSYNEQFF. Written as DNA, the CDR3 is TGTGCCAGCAGCTTACCCCCCTACAGTTACAATGAGCAGTTCTTC.

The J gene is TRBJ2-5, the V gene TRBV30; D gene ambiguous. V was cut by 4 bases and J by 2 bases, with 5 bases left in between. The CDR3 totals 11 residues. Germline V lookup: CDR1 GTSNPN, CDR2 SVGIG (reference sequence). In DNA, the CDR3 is TGTGCCTGGACGAGACAAGAGACCCAGTACTTC. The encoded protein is CAWTRQETQYF.

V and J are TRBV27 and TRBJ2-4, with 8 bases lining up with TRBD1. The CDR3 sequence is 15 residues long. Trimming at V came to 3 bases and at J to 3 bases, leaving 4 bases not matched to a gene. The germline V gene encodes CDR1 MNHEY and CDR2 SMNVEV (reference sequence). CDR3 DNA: TGTGCCAGCAGTTTTTCGGGACAGGTCAAAAACATTCAGTACTTC. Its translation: CASSFSGQVKNIQYF.

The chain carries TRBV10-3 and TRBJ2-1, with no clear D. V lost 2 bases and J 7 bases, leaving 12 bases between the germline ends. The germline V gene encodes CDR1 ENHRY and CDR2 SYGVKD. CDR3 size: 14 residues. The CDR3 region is CAISETSAPNEQFF. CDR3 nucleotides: TGTGCCATCAGTGAGACCTCCGCCCCAAATGAGCAGTTCTTC.

CDR3 coding DNA: TGTGCCAGCTCACCAAACAGGGGAGACACTGAAGCTTTCTTT. Amino acid sequence: CASSPNRGDTEAFF. The J gene is TRBJ1-1, the V gene TRBV18; 7 nucleotides agree with TRBD1. This CDR3 region has 14 residues. From germline, CDR1 is KGHSH and CDR2 LQKENI. J gave up 3 bases and V 2 bases, and 3 bases lay outside the gene matches. Drawing the rest from reference TRBV18 and TRBJ1-1, the complete variable domain is NAGVMQNPRHLVRRRGQEARLRCSPMKGHSHVYWYRQLPEEGLKFMVYLQKENIIDESGMPKERFSAEFPKEGPSILRIQQVVRGDSAAYFCASSPNRGDTEAFFGQGTRLTVV.

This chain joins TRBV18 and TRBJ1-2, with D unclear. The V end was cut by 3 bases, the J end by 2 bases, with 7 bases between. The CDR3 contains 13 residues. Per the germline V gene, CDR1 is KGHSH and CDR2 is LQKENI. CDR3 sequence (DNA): TGTGCCAGCTCACCGGACGGAAACTATGGCTACACCTTC. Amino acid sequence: CASSPDGNYGYTF. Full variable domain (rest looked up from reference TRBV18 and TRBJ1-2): NAGVMQNPRHLVRRRGQEARLRCSPMKGHSHVYWYRQLPEEGLKFMVYLQKENIIDESGMPKERFSAEFPKEGPSILRIQQVVRGDSAAYFCASSPDGNYGYTFGSGTRLTVV.

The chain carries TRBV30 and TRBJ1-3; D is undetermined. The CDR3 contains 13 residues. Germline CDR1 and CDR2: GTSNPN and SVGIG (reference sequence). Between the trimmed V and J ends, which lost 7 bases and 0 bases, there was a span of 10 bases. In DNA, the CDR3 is TGTGCCTCTTCAGGATACTCTGGAAACACCATATATTTT. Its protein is CASSGYSGNTIYF.

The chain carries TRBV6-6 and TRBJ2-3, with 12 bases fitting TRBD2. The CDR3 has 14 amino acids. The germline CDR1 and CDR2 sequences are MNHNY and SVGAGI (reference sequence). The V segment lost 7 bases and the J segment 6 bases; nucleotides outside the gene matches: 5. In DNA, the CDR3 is TGTGCCAGCACCCTAGCGGGAGGGCCGGATACGCAGTATTTT. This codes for CASTLAGGPDTQYF.

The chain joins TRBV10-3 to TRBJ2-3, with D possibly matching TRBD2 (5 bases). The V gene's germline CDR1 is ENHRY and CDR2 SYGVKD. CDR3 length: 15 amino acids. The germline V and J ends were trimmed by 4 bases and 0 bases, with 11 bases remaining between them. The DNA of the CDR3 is TGTGCCATCAGTGTAATAGCGACTAGCACAGATACGCAGTATTTT. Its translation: CAISVIATSTDTQYF.

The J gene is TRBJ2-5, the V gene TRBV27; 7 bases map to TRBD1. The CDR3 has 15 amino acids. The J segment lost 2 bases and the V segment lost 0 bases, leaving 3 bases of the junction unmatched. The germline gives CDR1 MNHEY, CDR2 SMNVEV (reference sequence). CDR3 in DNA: TGTGCCAGCAGTTTATCCCGACAGGGACAAGAGACCCAGTACTTC. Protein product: CASSLSRQGQETQYF.

The CDR3 reads CASSQVTSGTDTQYF. For the CDR3, the DNA is TGTGCCAGCAGTCAAGTCACTAGCGGCACAGATACGCAGTATTTT. This chain uses TRBV7-9 with TRBJ2-3; 7 bases match TRBD2. Trimming cost V 6 bases and J 1 base; bases outside gene matches: 7. This CDR3 is 15 amino acids long. Germline V CDR1 and CDR2: SEHNR, FQNEAQ (reference sequence).

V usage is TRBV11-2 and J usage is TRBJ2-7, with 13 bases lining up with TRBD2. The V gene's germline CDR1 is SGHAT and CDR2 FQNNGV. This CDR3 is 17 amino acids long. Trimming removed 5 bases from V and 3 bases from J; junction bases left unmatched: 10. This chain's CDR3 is CASSPAGLAGKGYEQYF. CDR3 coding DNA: TGTGCCAGCAGCCCGGCGGGACTAGCGGGAAAAGGCTACGAGCAGTACTTC.

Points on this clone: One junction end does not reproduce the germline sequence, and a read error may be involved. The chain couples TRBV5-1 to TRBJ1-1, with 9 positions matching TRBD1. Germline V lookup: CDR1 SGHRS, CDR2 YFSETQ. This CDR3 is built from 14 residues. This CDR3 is CAGSLSQGATEAFF. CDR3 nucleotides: TGCGCCGGCAGCCTGTCACAGGGGGCCACTGAAGCTTTCTTT.

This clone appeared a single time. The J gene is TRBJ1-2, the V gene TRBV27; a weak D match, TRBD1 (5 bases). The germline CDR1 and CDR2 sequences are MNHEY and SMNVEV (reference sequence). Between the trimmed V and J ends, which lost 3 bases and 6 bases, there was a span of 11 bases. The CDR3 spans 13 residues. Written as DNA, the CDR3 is TGTGCCAGCAGTTTTTCGCAGGGTCATGGCTACACCTTC. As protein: CASSFSQGHGYTF.

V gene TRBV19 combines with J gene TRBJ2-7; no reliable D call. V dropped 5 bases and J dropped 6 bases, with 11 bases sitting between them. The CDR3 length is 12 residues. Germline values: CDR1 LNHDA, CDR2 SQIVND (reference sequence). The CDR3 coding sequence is TGTGCCAGTAGTGGAAGGGTGAGCGAGCAGTACTTC. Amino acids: CASSGRVSEQYF.

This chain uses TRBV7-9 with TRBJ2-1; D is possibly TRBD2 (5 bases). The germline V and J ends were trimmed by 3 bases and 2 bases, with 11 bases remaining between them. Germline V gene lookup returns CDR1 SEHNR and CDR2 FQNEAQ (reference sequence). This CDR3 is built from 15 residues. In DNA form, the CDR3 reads TGTGCCAGCAGCTTCGAGGGAAGGGCCTACAATGAGCAGTTCTTC. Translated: CASSFEGRAYNEQFF.

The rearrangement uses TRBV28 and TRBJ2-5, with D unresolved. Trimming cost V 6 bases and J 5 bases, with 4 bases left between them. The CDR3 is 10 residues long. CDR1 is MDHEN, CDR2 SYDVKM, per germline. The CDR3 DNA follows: TGTGCCAGCAGGAAGGAGACCCAGTACTTC. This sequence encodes CASRKETQYF.

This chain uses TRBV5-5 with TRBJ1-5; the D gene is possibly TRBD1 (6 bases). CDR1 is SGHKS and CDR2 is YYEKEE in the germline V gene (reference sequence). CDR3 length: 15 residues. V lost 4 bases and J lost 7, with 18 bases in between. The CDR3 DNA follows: TGTGCCAGCAGCCCCGCCGGGGGGCCGGGACAGCCCCAGCATTTT. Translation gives CASSPAGGPGQPQHF.